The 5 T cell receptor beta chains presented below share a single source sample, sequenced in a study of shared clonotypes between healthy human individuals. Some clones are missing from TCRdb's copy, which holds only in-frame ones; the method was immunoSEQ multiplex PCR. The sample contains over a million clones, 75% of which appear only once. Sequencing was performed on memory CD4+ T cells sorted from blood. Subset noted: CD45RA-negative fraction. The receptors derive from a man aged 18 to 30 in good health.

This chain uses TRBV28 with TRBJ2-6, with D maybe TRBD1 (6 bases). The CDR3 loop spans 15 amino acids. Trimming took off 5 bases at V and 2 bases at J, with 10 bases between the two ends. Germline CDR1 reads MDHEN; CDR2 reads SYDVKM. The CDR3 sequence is CASSLTGPGANVLTF. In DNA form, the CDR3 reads TGTGCCAGCAGTCTAACAGGGCCTGGGGCCAACGTCCTGACTTTC. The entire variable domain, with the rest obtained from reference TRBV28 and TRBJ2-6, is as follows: DVKVTQSSRYLVKRTGEKVFLECVQDMDHENMFWYRQDPGLGLRLIYFSYDVKMKEKGDIPEGYSVSREKKERFSLILESASTNQTSMYLCASSLTGPGANVLTFGAGSRLTVL.

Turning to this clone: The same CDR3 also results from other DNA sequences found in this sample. CDR3 DNA sequence: TGTGCCAGCAGTCTGCTGGGCTCTGGGGCCAACGTCCTGACTTTC. Its translation: CASSLLGSGANVLTF. V usage is TRBV27 and J usage is TRBJ2-6; D not resolved. CDR1 is MNHEY, CDR2 SMNVEV, per germline (reference sequence). V was shortened by 5 bases and J by 0 bases, with 8 bases between the two germline ends. The CDR3 has 15 residues.

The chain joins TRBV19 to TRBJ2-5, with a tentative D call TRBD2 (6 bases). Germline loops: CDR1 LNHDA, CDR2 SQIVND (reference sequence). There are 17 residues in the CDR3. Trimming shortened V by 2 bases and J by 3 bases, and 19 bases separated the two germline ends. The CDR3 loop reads CASSIRSGVGKEETQYF. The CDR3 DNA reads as TGTGCCAGTAGTATAAGGTCGGGAGTAGGAAAAGAAGAGACCCAGTACTTC.

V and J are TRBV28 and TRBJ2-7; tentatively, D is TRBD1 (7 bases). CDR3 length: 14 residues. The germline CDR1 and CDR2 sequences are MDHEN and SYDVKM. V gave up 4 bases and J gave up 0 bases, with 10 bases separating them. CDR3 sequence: CASSSQGGSYEQYF. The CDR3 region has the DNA TGTGCCAGCAGTTCCCAGGGGGGCTCCTACGAGCAGTACTTC.

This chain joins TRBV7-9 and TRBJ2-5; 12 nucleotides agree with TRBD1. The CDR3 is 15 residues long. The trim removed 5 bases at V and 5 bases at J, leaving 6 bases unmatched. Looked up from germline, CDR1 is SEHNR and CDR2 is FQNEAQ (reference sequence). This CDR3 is CASSTGQGAWETQYF. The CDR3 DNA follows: TGTGCCAGCAGCACGGGACAGGGGGCTTGGGAGACCCAGTACTTC.